This T cell receptor beta chain was captured in a study of shared clonotypes between healthy human individuals. This clone was observed a handful of times. This CDR3 has 14 residues. Looked up from germline, CDR1 is MGHDK and CDR2 is SYGVNS. Germline trimming cut 7 bases from V and 4 bases from J; bases unmatched to any gene: 6. Assay: immunoSEQ multiplex PCR; the TCRdb copy retains only in-frame clones and omits some. The top ten clones hold approximately 49% of a sample with some 95,000 clones, under 80% of them seen once. The clonotype comes from a man aged 25 to 45 in good health. The gene calls are TRBV25-1 and TRBJ2-3, with 9 bases aligning to TRBD1. Sequencing was performed on memory CD8+ T cells sorted from blood. The sample's subset: CD45RO+ cells pooled with CCR7-negative TemRA cells. CDR3 sequence reads: CASTLTGGADTQYF. The DNA for the CDR3 is TGTGCCAGCACCTTAACAGGGGGCGCAGATACGCAGTATTTT.